The clone carrying this T cell receptor (beta chain) was counted a single time. Germline CDR1 reads SGHTA; CDR2 reads FQGNSA. The CDR3 is 15 amino acids. Trimming shortened V by 2 bases and J by 2 bases, and 12 bases separated the two germline ends. TCRdb keeps only in-frame clones here, not all; method: immunoSEQ multiplex PCR. The table includes approximately 130,000 clones, 85% to 90% detected once. This sample was taken from a study of blood T cell repertoires in COVID-19. Sequenced sample: peripheral blood. The J gene is TRBJ1-2, the V gene TRBV7-2, with a possible D match to TRBD1 (5 bases). The receptor comes from a man aged 45-60 years with active COVID-19. The CDR3 spells CASSLNRQGNYGYTF. CDR3 nucleotide sequence: TGTGCCAGCAGCTTAAACCGCCAGGGCAACTATGGCTACACCTTC. The variable domain in full, with the rest retrieved from reference TRBV7-2 and TRBJ1-2, is GAGVSQSPSNKVTEKGKDVELRCDPISGHTALYWYRQSLGQGLEFLIYFQGNSAPDKSGLPSDRFSAERTGGSVSTLTIQRTQQEDSAVYLCASSLNRQGNYGYTFGSGTRLTVV.